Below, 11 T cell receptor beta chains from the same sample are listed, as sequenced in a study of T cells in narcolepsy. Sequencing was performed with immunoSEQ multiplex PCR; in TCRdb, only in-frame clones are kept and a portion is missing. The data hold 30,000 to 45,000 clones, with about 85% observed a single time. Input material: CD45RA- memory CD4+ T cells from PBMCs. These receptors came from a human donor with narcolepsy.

Here the CDR3 reads CASSLAGGAYEQYF. The CDR3 DNA reads TGTGCCAGCAGCTTAGCGGGGGGGGCCTACGAGCAGTACTTC. The J gene is TRBJ2-7, the V gene TRBV6-1; 11 bases fit TRBD2. Per germline, CDR1 MNHNS and CDR2 SASEGT. There are 14 residues in the CDR3. The trim removed 6 bases at V and 2 bases at J, leaving 3 bases unmatched.

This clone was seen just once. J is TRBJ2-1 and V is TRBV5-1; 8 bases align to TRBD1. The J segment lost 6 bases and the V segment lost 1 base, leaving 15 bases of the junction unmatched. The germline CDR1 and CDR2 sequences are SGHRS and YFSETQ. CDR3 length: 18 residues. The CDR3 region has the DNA TGCGCCAGCAGCTTGCAAGGACGGACAGGGAGAGCTACCAATGAGCAGTTCTTC. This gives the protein CASSLQGRTGRATNEQFF.

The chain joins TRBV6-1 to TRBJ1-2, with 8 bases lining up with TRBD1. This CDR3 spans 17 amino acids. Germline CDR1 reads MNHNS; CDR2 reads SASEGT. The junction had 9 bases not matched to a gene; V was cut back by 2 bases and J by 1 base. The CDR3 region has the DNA TGTGCCAGCAGTGAAACAAACAGGGGGAGACTTAACTATGGCTACACCTTC. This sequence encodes CASSETNRGRLNYGYTF.

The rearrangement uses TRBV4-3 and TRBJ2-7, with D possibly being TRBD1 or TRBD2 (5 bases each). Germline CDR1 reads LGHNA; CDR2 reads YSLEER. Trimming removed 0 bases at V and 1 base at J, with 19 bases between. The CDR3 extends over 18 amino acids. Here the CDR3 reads CASSQDLTGTFSSYEQYF. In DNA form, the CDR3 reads TGCGCCAGCAGCCAAGACCTTACCGGGACCTTTAGTTCCTACGAGCAGTACTTC.

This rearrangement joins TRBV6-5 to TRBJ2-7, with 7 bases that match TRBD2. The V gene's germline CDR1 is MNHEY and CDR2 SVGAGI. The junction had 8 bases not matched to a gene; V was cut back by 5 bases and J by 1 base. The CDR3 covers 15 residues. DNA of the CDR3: TGTGCCAGCAGTCTTTCGGGACTATCTTCCTACGAGCAGTACTTC. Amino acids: CASSLSGLSSYEQYF.

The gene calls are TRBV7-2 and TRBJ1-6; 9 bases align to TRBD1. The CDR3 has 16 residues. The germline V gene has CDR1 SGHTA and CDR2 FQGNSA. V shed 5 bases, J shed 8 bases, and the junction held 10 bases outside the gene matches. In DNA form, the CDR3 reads TGTGCCAGCAGCGTGACTCTGGACAGGGGCTATTCACCCCTCCACTTT. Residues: CASSVTLDRGYSPLHF.

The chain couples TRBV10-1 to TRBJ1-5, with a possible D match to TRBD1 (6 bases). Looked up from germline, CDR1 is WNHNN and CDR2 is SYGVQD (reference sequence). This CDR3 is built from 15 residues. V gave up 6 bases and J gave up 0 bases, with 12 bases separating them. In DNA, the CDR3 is TGCGCCAGCAGGGCGGACAGAGATAGCAATCAGCCCCAGCATTTT. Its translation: CASRADRDSNQPQHF.

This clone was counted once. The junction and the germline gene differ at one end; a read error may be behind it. The CDR3 DNA follows: TGTGCTAGCAGCGGCCAAAGTTCCGACGAGCAGTACTTC. This encodes CASSGQSSDEQYF. J is TRBJ2-7 and V is TRBV7-7, with D maybe TRBD2 (5 bases). Germline lookup yields CDR1 SSHAT and CDR2 FNYEAQ (reference sequence). CDR3 size: 13 residues.

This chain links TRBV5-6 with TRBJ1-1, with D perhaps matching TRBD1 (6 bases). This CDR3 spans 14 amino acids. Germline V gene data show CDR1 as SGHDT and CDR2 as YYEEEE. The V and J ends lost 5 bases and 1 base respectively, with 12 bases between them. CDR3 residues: CASRSGVSNTEAFF. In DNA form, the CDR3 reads TGTGCCAGCAGATCAGGGGTCTCGAACACTGAAGCTTTCTTT.

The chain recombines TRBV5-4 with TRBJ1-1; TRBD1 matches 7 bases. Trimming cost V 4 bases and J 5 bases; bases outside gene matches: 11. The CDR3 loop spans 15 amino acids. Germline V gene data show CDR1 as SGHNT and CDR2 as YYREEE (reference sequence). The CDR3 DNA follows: TGTGCCAGCAGCCCCTCCCCCGACAGGGATACTGAAGCTTTCTTT. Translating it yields CASSPSPDRDTEAFF.

CDR3 DNA: TGCGCCAGCAGCCAATATACCGGGGGGAGCAATTCACCCCTCCACTTT. It specifies CASSQYTGGSNSPLHF. This chain uses TRBV4-1 with TRBJ1-6; weak D call: TRBD1 (5 bases). The CDR3 extends over 16 amino acids. Germline values: CDR1 MGHRA, CDR2 YSYEKL. The ends were cut back, 2 bases at V and 7 bases at J, with 15 bases in the middle.